This T cell receptor (beta chain) was sequenced during a study of blood T cell repertoires in COVID-19. Study at large: T cells, B-cell-depleted T cells, or PBMCs supplied cDNA or gDNA.

Sequencing was performed with immunoSEQ multiplex PCR; in TCRdb, only in-frame clones are kept and a portion is missing. This table holds fewer than 250,000 clones, more than 75% found once. CDR1 is SGHKS and CDR2 is YYEKEE in the germline V gene (reference sequence). The CDR3 has 14 residues. Deletions cut 3 bases from V and 2 bases from J, with 11 bases between. Sequencing was done on a sample of peripheral blood. The source is a woman aged 40 to 50 with acute or convalescent COVID-19. The rearrangement uses TRBV5-5 and TRBJ1-2; tentative D call: TRBD1 (6 bases). The CDR3 region is CASSSPGENYGYTF. DNA for the CDR3: TGTGCCAGCAGCTCGCCAGGGGAGAACTATGGCTACACCTTC.